This T cell receptor beta chain was captured by sequencing in a study of Graves' ophthalmopathy and Graves' hyperthyroidism listed by TCRdb under 2018. At the level of the whole study: Hyperthyroidism was defined as stable when no progression to ophthalmopathy occurred within 18 months of follow-up. In total, 135 blood samples were TCR-sequenced: 43 ophthalmopathy, some 75 hyperthyroidism and roughly 17 hyperthyroidism-to-ophthalmopathy patients. In over 5 hyperthyroidism patients, the T-cell repertoires found in thyroid tissue were compared with those found in blood. To explore V-J signatures that separate ophthalmopathy from hyperthyroidism, a discovery set of fewer than 110 patients was enrolled, consisting of more than 40 with ophthalmopathy and some 59 with stable hyperthyroidism. An independent validation cohort comprised 18 hyperthyroidism patients and roughly 15 patients who later progressed from hyperthyroidism to ophthalmopathy. Following sample collection, hyperthyroidism patients were given methimazole at a starting dose of 30 mg daily, and ophthalmopathy patients were given high-dose intravenous methylprednisolone. TCR beta repertoire signatures were used to distinguish Graves' ophthalmopathy from Graves' hyperthyroidism and to predict progression to ophthalmopathy.

Results the study describes overall, beyond this receptor: The 13-signature model separated ophthalmopathy from stable hyperthyroidism with 87.88% sensitivity and about 81% specificity in cross-validation, and 80%/75% in the test set. Among expanded thyroid clonotypes with frequency above 0.001, most also showed up in blood, which suggests that blood repertoires may reflect the thyroid immune response. In validation, the model predicted ophthalmopathy progression with more than 70% sensitivity and roughly 72% specificity; around twelve predicted patients were CT-confirmed with GO in a median of approximately 6.5 months. No statistical method was used to set the sample size in advance, and the investigators knew which group each participant was assigned to.

From the germline V gene (reference sequence), CDR1 is MNHNY and CDR2 is SVGAGI. The CDR3 has 12 amino acids, counting the end cysteine and phenylalanine. Left in the record is the CDR3 DNA by itself, 36 bases read in frame from the first base. For repertoire sequencing, TCR beta CDR3 regions were amplified from RNA transcripts. The first round was an RT-PCR using HTBI primers with the Qiagen OneStep RT-PCR kit, and this first round was followed by a second-round multiplex PCR, then size selection and purification. Libraries were sequenced on an Illumina HiSeq2000 using paired-end 100 bp reads. The paper's processing steps were these. SOAPnuke was used for read processing, and reads with adapters, uncalled bases, a mean Phred below 15, or no exact constant-primer or identifier match were discarded. COPE v1.2.5 was used to merge high-quality paired reads. Each unique nucleotide sequence was treated as a clonotype, and MiTCR v1.1 was used to align the clonotypes to the IMGT TRB V, D and J references. Only V-J combinations with frequency above 0.0001 were analysed, covering over 99% of repertoires. A TCR clonal expansion and chaos score per V-J combination was defined as the ratio of F50 clonal expansion to chaos observed in the TCRdist matrix. Welch's t-statistics and random forest were used to reduce the features to about 12 V-J combinations, which were then used as input to a naive Bayes classifier. The similarity between thyroid and blood repertoires was quantified using the Morisita-Horn index. The raw public reads went through TCRdb reprocessing: fastp at Q25, MiXCR clone calling, in-frame beta chains kept. When rows share a CDR3 protein, they turn into one entry using the most common DNA and genes. Here the V and J calls rest on TCRdb's processing, not on the authors' analysis. In this sample the table shows about 1.1 million distinct CDR3 sequences, roughly two fifths of which occur a single time. The ten largest clones add up to 11% of the sample.

A remark on this clonotype: What this receptor recognizes is not known. It may be a read error: a sequence one base away is much more abundant.

The hyperthyroidism patients were 18 to 65 years old and newly diagnosed, with a disease duration of less than 2 months. Anyone with other autoimmune diseases, uncontrolled infections, pregnancy or lactation was excluded from the study. Diagnosis was based on clinical symptoms, serum thyroxine, TRAb, thyroid ultrasound and orbital computed tomography. Trizol reagent was used to extract the total RNA, and its quality was then checked on an Agilent 2100 Bioanalyzer. The rearranged chain carries TRBV6-6 and TRBJ1-1; there is no confident call for the D gene. Sequences were obtained from peripheral blood or thyroid tissue (not recorded which). The origin of this receptor is an adult man with Graves' hyperthyroidism. The DNA sequence is TGTGCCAGCAGTTACCTTAGGTCTGAAGCTTCCTTT. It translates as CASSYLRSEASF.